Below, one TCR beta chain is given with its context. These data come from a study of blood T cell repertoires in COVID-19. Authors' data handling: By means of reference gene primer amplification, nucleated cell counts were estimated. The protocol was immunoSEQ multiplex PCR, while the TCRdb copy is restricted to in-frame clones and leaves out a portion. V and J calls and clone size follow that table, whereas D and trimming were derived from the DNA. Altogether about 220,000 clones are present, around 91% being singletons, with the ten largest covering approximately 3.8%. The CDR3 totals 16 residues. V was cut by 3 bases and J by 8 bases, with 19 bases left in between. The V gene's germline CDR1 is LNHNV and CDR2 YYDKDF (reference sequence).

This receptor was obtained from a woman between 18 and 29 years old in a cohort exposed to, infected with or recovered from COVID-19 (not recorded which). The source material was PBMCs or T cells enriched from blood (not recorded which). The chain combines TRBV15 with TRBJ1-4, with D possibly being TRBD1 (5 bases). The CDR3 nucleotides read TGTGCCACCAGCAGGTTGGGAGGCAGGGTTCAAGAAAAACTGTTTTTT. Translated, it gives CATSRLGGRVQEKLFF.